The text below deals with one T cell receptor beta chain. The antigen is unknown. The data were obtained in a study of regulatory T cells in long-lasting Graves disease. Germline V gene lookup returns CDR1 MDHEN and CDR2 SYDVKM. The ends were cut back, 5 bases at V and 0 bases at J, with 20 bases in the middle. This CDR3 has 17 residues. CDR3 regions were amplified by Arm-PCR using iRepertoire HTBI primers to build TCR beta libraries. TCRdb ran MiXCR on the multiplex PCR reads and lists one entry per CDR3 protein. The data hold around 450,000 distinct CDR3 sequences, with about 15% observed a single time. Time point in this sample: newly diagnosed GD, antithyroid drugs for less than 3 months. Generation of the TCR library employed RNA extracted from PBMCs. Study-wide results and caveats: Persistent Graves' disease cases displayed lower TCR diversity than newly diagnosed ones.

This same sample was also taken into another study, of T cells in Graves' hyperthyroidism and ophthalmopathy.

Sequences were derived from peripheral blood mononuclear cells (PBMCs), sampled at new diagnosis, from a patient treated with antithyroid drugs. V is TRBV28 and J is TRBJ2-7, with D tentatively TRBD2 (6 bases). The clonotype comes from a woman aged 40 to 49 with Graves disease. CDR3 bases: TGTGCCAGCAGTCCCGAACTAGGGAGGCTTAGCTCCTACGAGCAGTACTTC. It encodes CASSPELGRLSSYEQYF.